This T cell receptor (beta chain) stems from a study of cytomegalovirus exposure and HLA in healthy donors (dated by TCRdb to 2016 to 2017). For context, the study as a whole: An earlier analysis of approximately 640 of the donors reported approximately 290 Gb of sequence data and some 100 million unique TCR beta sequences from roughly 200 million T cells. Donor age, sex, ethnicity and CMV serostatus were collected together with the repertoire data. A later genetic analysis used genome-wide SNP genotypes for about 55% of the 666 donors, treating that subset as a discovery cohort. High-throughput TCR immunosequencing, statistical association of individual TCRs with disease status, and machine learning were combined to predict cytomegalovirus infection status. An early release that covered about 600 HLA-typed donors contained about 300 gigabases of sequencing data and some 87 million unique TCR sequences. Every repertoire in the discovery cohort had been generated on one and the same sequencing platform. The genetic ancestry cluster associated with self-reported Caucasian donors included around 76% of the 300 to 400 genotyped donors. In addition to the first cohort of 666 subjects, a separate validation cohort of about 120 different subjects was used. Among approximately 370 genotyped donors of the cohort, an average of approximately 200,000 unique TCR beta nucleotide sequences was sequenced per donor, of which about 18% were non-productive. The study aimed to test whether signatures of past pathogen exposure could be identified by cataloging public T cell receptors. The study profiled the T cell repertoires of about 640 subjects by immunosequencing and related them to cytomegalovirus serostatus. In the later analysis, no new phenotypic data were used to find candidate immune exposures; instead, reliance was placed on TCR beta sequences and their occurrence across donors. A later analysis re-examined previously published TCR beta repertoires from hundreds of donors and added high-resolution HLA genotyping to investigate patterns of TCR occurrence. HLA typing included class I and class II loci at four-digit resolution. The number of typed donors differed by locus: about 620-630 for A, B, C, DRB1 and DQB1; 522 for DQA1; roughly 600 for DPA1; and roughly 470 for DPB1. To decide whether each TCR beta V gene segment behaved as functional or pseudogenic, an earlier analysis of some 600 of the donors relied on high-throughput TCR beta sequencing. Several DR-DQ haplotypes were handled as single units for association and clustering, since linkage in the cohort was strong.

Libraries were made using the immunoSEQ multiplex PCR assay. For the multiplex PCR, a mixture combining 60 forward primers for TCR Vbeta segments and 13 reverse primers for TCR Jbeta segments was used. The CDR3 region of rearranged TCR beta genes was amplified from genomic DNA with a multiplex PCR assay. Amplified TCR beta libraries were sequenced as 87-base-pair reads on the Illumina HiSeq System. The original methods were these. A later analysis counted tens of millions of unique TCR beta chains across the 670 or so repertoires, and roughly 9.9 million of these chains were shared by at least two donors. Raw reads were error-corrected and collapsed into unique sequences by a nearest-neighbor algorithm in which closely related sequences were merged to remove PCR and sequencing errors. V, D and J gene segments were assigned by aligning CDR3 sequences to IMGT reference sequences. For a sequence to be retained, a match of at least six nucleotides to both a V gene segment and a J gene segment was required. A rearrangement was called productive if the CDR3 had no stop codons and remained in frame with V and J, and every other rearrangement was called non-productive. Following IMGT convention, CDR3 was defined as the stretch from the second conserved V-encoded cysteine to the conserved J-encoded phenylalanine. The earlier analysis of some 550 of the donors excluded any sequence lacking an unambiguous match to a single V gene segment. In an earlier analysis of about 590 of the donors, a V segment was called functional when productive rearrangements were above 56.7%, and segregating when the standard deviation between donors exceeded 5%. A statistical classification framework was built for diagnosing cytomegalovirus status from the catalog of TCR beta chain sequences. V and J gene assignment, in a later analysis, came from comparing TCR nucleotide sequences with IMGT/GENE-DB human TR gene sequences. In a later analysis, CDR3 sequences and most-parsimonious VDJ recombination scenarios were assigned using the TCRdist pipeline. A later analysis defined each TCR beta chain by its CDR3 amino acid sequence plus V-gene family, and excluded reads lacking a unique V-gene family. In a later analysis, a few hundred highly shared, low-generation-probability nucleotide sequences were removed to address suspected cross-contamination and a sequencing artifact. A later analysis calculated a clonal expansion index for each public chain from normalized within-repertoire ranks of inferred template counts. Generation probabilities in a later analysis came from a VDJ recombination model fitted to out-of-frame rearrangements, and those results were checked against IGoR. In a later analysis, TCR-TCR, TCR-HLA and TCR-CMV co-occurrence was scored with hypergeometric tests, and a repertoire-size bias correction was applied to TCR pairs. To estimate false discovery rates, a later analysis permuted the HLA or CMV assignments 20 times. In a later analysis, co-occurring TCRs were grouped with DBSCAN, and TCRdist sequence similarity was added when clustering was performed within HLA-allele-positive subsets. Repertoires with fewer than 30,000 or more than 120,000 public chains were left out of co-occurrence clustering, as were five repertoires with anomalous nucleotide sharing. TCRdb mirrors the immuneACCESS table, restricted to in-frame sequences. Some clones are absent from its copies; in checked studies, under half trace to an unresolved V gene, and the reason for the others is unknown. For V, J and clone size, that table is used; D and trimming come from the DNA. Recorded for this sample are roughly 110,000 clones; under 80% of them occurred a single time. 14% of the sample goes to the ten largest clones.

The cohort comprised fewer than 750 healthy bone marrow donors. All cohort members were sampled while nominally healthy, although unrecorded immune exposures were likely present. The donor tested CMV seropositive and was one of the 289 seropositive cohort members. Each donor provided a peripheral blood sample, and peripheral blood mononuclear cells were used for TCR beta sequencing. The Qiagen DNeasy Blood Extraction Kit was used to extract genomic DNA from the blood cell samples. CDR1 and CDR2 (MNHEY, SVGAGI) derive from the germline V gene. Trimming takes 0 bases from V and 0 bases from J, and the germline ends sit 6 bases apart. From the cysteine through the phenylalanine, the CDR3 covers 15 amino acids. Only CDR3 DNA is held: 45 bases, read in frame from base 1. Paper-wide results and their limitations: According to a later analysis, parvovirus B19, influenza, CMV and Epstein-Barr virus appeared linked to several top co-occurrence clusters. The authors suggested that the approach could potentially be extended to other disease states and immunological phenotypes. Specific HLA alleles were associated with over 15,000 TCR beta sequences at a false discovery rate of 0.05 in a later analysis. Correlated functional status among segregating V segments might be attributable to linkage disequilibrium, but an unknown experimental factor could not be ruled out. A later analysis found that TCR association rates varied across HLA loci, with DRB1 alleles showing the most associated TCRs and HLA-C alleles the fewest. Some IMGT-functional V segments, including TRBV6-2 and TRBV6-3, could not be distinguished by the 87-base-pair reads and were therefore excluded. A few of the identified cytomegalovirus-associated TCR beta chains were confirmed in vitro to be specific for cytomegalovirus antigens. According to a later genetic analysis, donors in an Asian-associated ancestry cluster had fewer N-insertions in productive TCRs than the approximately 610-donor mean. For the cohort, immune exposure information was limited to CMV serostatus. The presence/absence analyses assumed that sequencing depth was roughly uniform across donors, and that assumption may not be true. A later genetic analysis associated a missense DCLRE1C variant with V-gene and J-gene trimming of TCR beta chains, and an independent cohort replicated the association. When HLA alleles, especially DR and DQ, strongly co-occurred, attributing TCR associations to individual alleles was difficult. Compared with equally common non-associated chains, HLA-associated TCR beta chains in a later analysis were more clonally expanded and had lower generation probabilities. In both the original and validation cohorts, the classifier was reported to diagnose cytomegalovirus status with high specificity and sensitivity. While some public TCRs were present in many individuals, most TCR sequences turned up only very rarely across donors. A group of highly shared sequence variants was considered likely to be a technical artifact of the sequencing pipeline. Most CMV-associated TCR beta chains appeared to be HLA-restricted in a later analysis, and the HLA associations seemed to be driven largely by CMV exposure. In an earlier analysis of 587 of the donors, most TCR beta V segments were observed in productive rearrangements about 87% or about 30% of the time, broadly matching IMGT annotations. Because counts were too low, approximately 18 rarely observed V segments, including chromosome 9 orphons, were excluded from the earlier analysis of 587 of the donors. In the study, some 180 TCR beta chains were listed as associated with cytomegalovirus. A further reported finding was that TCR beta sequences accurately predicted the HLA-A and HLA-B alleles for most subjects in the first cohort. Because HLA typing was missing for some donors at each locus, association tests included only the typed subset. The cohort was sequenced for TCR beta chains only, and without alpha or paired-chain data the features that could be detected were limited.

About this clone: Its cognate antigen has yet to be identified. No per-base quality is available; no much larger clone lies one base away.

Rearrangement joined TRBV6-5 to TRBJ1-5, with the identity of the D gene unclear. Sequencing used PBMCs. This TCR came from a woman between 40 and 50 years old in good health and CMV-seropositive. The bases read TGTGCCAGCAGTTACTCGAGGAATAGCAATCAGCCCCAGCATTTT. The encoded protein is CASSYSRNSNQPQHF.